These 21 T cell receptor beta chains were all obtained from the same sample, sequenced in a study of tumor and adjacent non-tumor tissue in lung cancer. TCRbeta libraries were built with three rounds of nested PCR, modified from ARM-PCR. TCRdb recomputed calls from the multiplex PCR reads with MiXCR, one row per CDR3 protein. Among around 70,000 distinct CDR3 sequences, approximately 63% were seen once, and the ten largest hold just over 20%. The template was RNA from unsorted bulk tissue. Input material: lung tumor tissue. These receptors came from a man aged 50 to 59 with non-small cell lung cancer.

Notes on this clonotype: This may be a read error, as it is one base from a much larger clone. This chain links TRBV6-5 with TRBJ1-2; 10 nucleotides agree with TRBD1. Per the germline V gene, CDR1 is MNHEY and CDR2 is SVGAGI. CDR3 length: 13 amino acids. The CDR3 coding sequence is TGTGTCACAGTGCCGGGACAGGGGTTTGGCTACACCTTC. Encoded protein: CVTVPGQGFGYTF.

The chain joins TRBV29-1 to TRBJ2-7; the D gene is possibly TRBD1 (6 bases). The CDR3 runs to 13 residues. Germline V gene sequence: CDR1 SQVTM, CDR2 ANQGSEA. The germline V and J ends were trimmed by 4 bases and 6 bases, with 16 bases remaining between them. The CDR3 bases are TGCAGCGTTGGGGGACATGGTTCTCGCGAGCAGTACTTC. This encodes CSVGGHGSREQYF.

This clonotype has at least ten counts. The chain employs TRBV14 and TRBJ2-6, with TRBD2 matching 7 bases. This CDR3 is 16 amino acids long. V shed 4 bases and J 6 bases; nucleotides not matched to a gene: 9. Germline V CDR1 and CDR2: SGHDN, FVKESK. As DNA, the CDR3 is TGTGCCAGCAGCCTCGGGGAGGGGTCAGTGGCCAACGTCCTGACTTTC. Its translation: CASSLGEGSVANVLTF.

The table lists this clonotype with a count of one. The chain is built from TRBV20-1 and TRBJ1-5, with D tentatively TRBD1 (6 bases). There are 15 residues in the CDR3. CDR1 and CDR2 from the germline V gene are DFQATT and SNEGSKA (reference sequence). The V gene lost 3 bases and the J gene lost 9 bases, with 21 bases spanning the gap. This chain's CDR3 is CSARGGHGADRPQHF. The CDR3 DNA sequence: TGCAGTGCTAGGGGGGGACATGGGGCAGATCGGCCCCAGCATTTT.

V gene TRBV28 combines with J gene TRBJ2-1; D is unresolved. Germline loops: CDR1 MDHEN, CDR2 SYDVKM. The CDR3 runs 15 residues. As DNA, the CDR3 is TGTGAGACACCGTTTCCGGTCTACGCTCATAATGAGCAGTTCTTC. This sequence encodes CETPFPVYAHNEQFF.

This clonotype was observed many times. This chain uses TRBV28 with TRBJ2-7; a possible D gene is TRBD1 (6 bases). The germline V gene encodes CDR1 MDHEN and CDR2 SYDVKM. V was trimmed by 3 bases and J by 5 bases, leaving 11 bases between them. The CDR3 sequence is 13 residues long. CDR3 bases: TGTGCCAGCAGTTTGTCGACAGGCCACGAGCAGTACTTC. This sequence encodes CASSLSTGHEQYF.

This clonotype has just a few counts. This may be a read error: a much more frequent sequence differs by one nucleotide. It is likely a read error, because the conserved phenylalanine at the end of the CDR3 is missing. The V and J genes are TRBV30 and TRBJ2-3; 11 positions agree with TRBD1. The CDR3 sequence is 13 residues long. V shed 5 bases, J shed 8 bases, and the junction held 6 bases outside the gene matches. CDR1 is GTSNPN, CDR2 SVGIG, per germline (reference sequence). CDR3 DNA: TGTGCCTGGGAGCGGACAGGGGGCTCTACGCAGTATTTG. It specifies CAWERTGGSTQYL.

Worth noting for this clonotype: Just one base apart from a much larger clone, this may be a read error. The chain links TRBV7-8 to TRBJ2-7; 8 nucleotides match TRBD2. CDR1 SGHVS and CDR2 FQNEAQ come from the germline V gene. This CDR3 is 14 amino acids long. The CDR3 is CASSVERGRNEKYF. The CDR3 DNA follows: TGTGCCAGCAGCGTAGAGCGGGGGCGAAACGAGAAGTACTTC.

As to this clonotype: A much larger clone differs by one base, so this may be a read error. The gene calls are TRBV5-4 and TRBJ2-5; TRBD2 matches 7 bases. This CDR3 comprises 15 residues. CDR1 SGHNT and CDR2 YYREEE come from the germline V gene (reference sequence). The CDR3 coding sequence is TGTACCAGCAGCTTAGGCGGGAGCTTTAGGAAGACCCAGTACTTC. Its protein product is CTSSLGGSFRKTQYF.

The chain has TRBV11-2 and TRBJ2-5, with D possibly called TRBD1 or TRBD2 (7 bases each). CDR3 length: 18 amino acids. CDR1 and CDR2 (germline): SGHAT, FQNNGV. The CDR3 DNA reads TGTGTCAGTAGCTTAGATCCCCAGGGGGGGGTAATACAAGAGACCCAGTACTTC. This sequence encodes CVSSLDPQGGVIQETQYF. Full variable domain (remainder filled in from reference TRBV11-2 and TRBJ2-5): EAGVAQSPRYKIIEKRQSVAFWCNPISGHATLYWYQQILGQGPKLLIQFQNNGVVDDSQLPKDRFSAERLKGVDSTLKIQPAKLEDSAVYLCVSSLDPQGGVIQETQYFGPGTRLLVL.

Points on this clonotype: This may arise from a read error, as a much more abundant clone is one base away. The V call is TRBV12-3 or TRBV12-4, the J call TRBJ1-5; D gene unclear. CDR3 length: 13 amino acids. CDR3 sequence reads: CASSFDRNQPLHF. The CDR3 nucleotides are TGTGCCAGCAGCTTCGACCGCAATCAGCCCCTGCATTTT.

For this clonotype: A junction boundary mismatches the germline segment, possibly from a read error. This chain links TRBV29-1 with TRBJ2-5; no firm D call. The CDR3 covers 13 residues. Per germline, CDR1 SQVTM and CDR2 ANQGSEA. The chain's CDR3 is CNVPELWRETQYF. In nucleotides, the CDR3 is TGTAACGTCCCGGAGCTCTGGAGAGAGACCCAGTACTTC.

A word on this clonotype: The conserved phenylalanine or tryptophan normally closing the CDR3 is absent here, so this likely arose from a read error. The chain uses TRBV4-1 and TRBJ1-5; 7 bases line up with TRBD1. V was clipped by 3 bases and J by 3 bases; unmatched bases: 8. The CDR3 length is 16 residues. CDR1 is MGHRA and CDR2 is YSYEKL in the germline V gene. The CDR3 reads CASSQDTTGNNQPQHL. CDR3 in DNA: TGCGCCAGCAGCCAGGATACGACAGGGAACAATCAGCCCCAGCATTTA.

CDR3 bases: TGTGCCACCAGCAGTAGAGTAAGCGGGAGAGTTGGGGAGCTGTTTTTT. Its translation: CATSSRVSGRVGELFF. The rearrangement links TRBV15 to TRBJ2-2; TRBD2 agrees at 8 bases. After removal of 3 bases from V and 8 bases from J, the junction contained 11 bases not matched to a gene. Per germline, CDR1 LNHNV and CDR2 YYDKDF (reference sequence). CDR3 length: 16 amino acids.

This clonotype was counted many times. The chain recombines TRBV10-3 with TRBJ1-4; D unresolved. This CDR3 spans 15 amino acids. Germline V gene lookup returns CDR1 ENHRY and CDR2 SYGVKD. The germline V and J ends were trimmed by 2 bases and 5 bases, with 12 bases remaining between them. The CDR3 nucleotides are TGTGCCATCAGTGAGAGGAGACATGAAAATGAAAAACTGTTTTTT. Its protein product is CAISERRHENEKLFF.

This chain connects TRBV29-1 to TRBJ2-5; no reliable D call. The CDR3 is made up of 14 amino acids. CDR1 and CDR2 (germline): SQVTM, ANQGSEA. Trimming left V 3 bases short and J 7 bases short, with 18 bases between. CDR3 in DNA: TGCAGCGTTGATTCAGCAGGCCTCCGAGTGACCCAGTACTTC. Encoded protein: CSVDSAGLRVTQYF.

Details on this clonotype: One end of the junction does not line up with germline, which may come from a read error. The rearrangement joins TRBV29-1 to TRBJ2-7, with 7 bases fitting TRBD1. CDR3 size: 13 residues. Germline V gene sequence: CDR1 SQVTM, CDR2 ANQGSEA. The chain's CDR3 is CSVAVQGDHEQYF. The DNA for the CDR3 is TGTAGCGTTGCAGTTCAGGGGGATCACGAGCAGTACTTC.

A word on this clonotype: Germline is not matched at one junction end, which may reflect a read error. V is TRBV20-1 and J is TRBJ2-1, with D tentatively TRBD2 (6 bases). There are 15 residues in the CDR3. Per germline, CDR1 DFQATT and CDR2 SNEGSKA (reference sequence). CDR3 loop: CSAKSDTSSYNGQFF. CDR3 DNA: TGCAGTGCTAAATCAGATACTAGCTCCTACAATGGGCAGTTCTTC.

This clonotype has a handful of counts. Since a much larger clone is just one base distant, this may be a read error. The rearrangement uses TRBV14 and TRBJ2-3; D gene unclear. Looked up from germline, CDR1 is SGHDN and CDR2 is FVKESK. The CDR3 consists of 11 residues. CDR3 amino acids: CSSSQADTQYF. DNA of the CDR3: TGTTCCAGCAGCCAAGCAGATACGCAGTATTTT.

This clonotype was counted a single time. The CDR3 carries no conserved terminal phenylalanine or tryptophan, so it likely arises from a read error. Because the CDR3's place on the DNA is in doubt, the DNA is left out and the CDR3 is given as listed by TCRdb. The chain uses TRBV11-2 and TRBJ2-7; no check of the table's D call, TRBD2, against the DNA was made. The length of the CDR3 is 14 amino acids, counting both ends. Per germline, CDR1 SGHAT and CDR2 FQNNGV. The CDR3 sequence is CASSPRTSGGEHYY.

For this clonotype: A clone one base away is much larger, so this may be a read error. Because the CDR3 is missing its conserved closing phenylalanine or tryptophan, this is likely a read error. The chain couples TRBV20-1 to TRBJ1-3; D is perhaps TRBD1 (5 bases). Germline CDR1 is DFQATT and CDR2 is SNEGSKA (reference sequence). Trimming left V 6 bases short and J 2 bases short, with 14 bases between. CDR3 length: 14 residues. CDR3 in DNA: TGCAGTGCCCCGGGACCGATGACTGGAAACACCATATATTGT. Protein product: CSAPGPMTGNTIYC.